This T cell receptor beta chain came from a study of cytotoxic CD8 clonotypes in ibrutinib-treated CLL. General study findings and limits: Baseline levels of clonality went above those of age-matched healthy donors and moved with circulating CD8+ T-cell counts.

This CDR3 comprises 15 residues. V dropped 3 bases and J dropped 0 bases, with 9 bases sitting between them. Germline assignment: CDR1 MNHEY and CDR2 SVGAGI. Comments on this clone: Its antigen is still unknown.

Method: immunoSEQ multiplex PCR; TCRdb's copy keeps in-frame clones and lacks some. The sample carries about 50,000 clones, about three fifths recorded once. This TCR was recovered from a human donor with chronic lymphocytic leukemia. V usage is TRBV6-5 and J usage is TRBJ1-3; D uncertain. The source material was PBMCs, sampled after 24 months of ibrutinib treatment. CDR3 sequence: CASSYLTSSGNTIYF. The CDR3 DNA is TGTGCCAGCAGTTATCTGACGAGCTCTGGAAACACCATATATTTT.